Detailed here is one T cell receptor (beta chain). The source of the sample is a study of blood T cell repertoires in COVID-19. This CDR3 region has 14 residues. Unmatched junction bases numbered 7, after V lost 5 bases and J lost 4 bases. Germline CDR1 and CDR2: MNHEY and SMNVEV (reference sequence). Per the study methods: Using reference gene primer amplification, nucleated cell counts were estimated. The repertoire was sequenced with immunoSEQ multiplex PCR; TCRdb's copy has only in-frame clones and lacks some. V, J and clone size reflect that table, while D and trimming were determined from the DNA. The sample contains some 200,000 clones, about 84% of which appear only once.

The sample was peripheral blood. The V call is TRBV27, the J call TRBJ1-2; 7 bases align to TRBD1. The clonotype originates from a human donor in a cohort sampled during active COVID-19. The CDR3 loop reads CASSPTGTGYGYTF. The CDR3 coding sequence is TGTGCCAGCAGTCCGACAGGGACGGGCTATGGCTACACCTTC.